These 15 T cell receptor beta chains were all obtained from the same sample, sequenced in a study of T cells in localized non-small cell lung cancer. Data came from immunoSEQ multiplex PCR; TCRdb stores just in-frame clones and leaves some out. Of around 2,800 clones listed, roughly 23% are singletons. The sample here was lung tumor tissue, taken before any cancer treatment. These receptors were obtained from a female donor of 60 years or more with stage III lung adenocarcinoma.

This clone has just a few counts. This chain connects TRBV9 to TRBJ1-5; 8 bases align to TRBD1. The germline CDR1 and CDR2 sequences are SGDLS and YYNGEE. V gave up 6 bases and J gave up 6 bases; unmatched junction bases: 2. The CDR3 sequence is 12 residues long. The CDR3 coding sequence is TGTGCCAGCACAGGGGGCGTTCAGCCCCAGCATTTT. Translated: CASTGGVQPQHF.

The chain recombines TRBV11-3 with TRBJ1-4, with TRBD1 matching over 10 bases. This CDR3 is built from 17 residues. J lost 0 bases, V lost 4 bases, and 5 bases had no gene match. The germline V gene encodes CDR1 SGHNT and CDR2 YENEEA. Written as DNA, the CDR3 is TGTGCCAGCAGCTCCCGGACAGGGGGAGCAACTAATGAAAAACTGTTTTTT. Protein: CASSSRTGGATNEKLFF.

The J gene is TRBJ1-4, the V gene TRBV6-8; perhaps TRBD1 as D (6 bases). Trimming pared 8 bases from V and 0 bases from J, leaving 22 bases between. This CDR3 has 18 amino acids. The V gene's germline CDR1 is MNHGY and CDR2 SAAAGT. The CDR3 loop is CASLRGAGKLATNEKLFF. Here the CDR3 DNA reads TGTGCCAGCCTAAGGGGGGCCGGGAAGTTAGCAACTAATGAAAAACTGTTTTTT.

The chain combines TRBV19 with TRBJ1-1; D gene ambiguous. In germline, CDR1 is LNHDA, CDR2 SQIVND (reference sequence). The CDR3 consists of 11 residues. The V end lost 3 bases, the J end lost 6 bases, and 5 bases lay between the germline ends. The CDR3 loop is CASSIFAEAFF. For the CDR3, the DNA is TGTGCCAGTAGTATTTTCGCTGAAGCTTTCTTT. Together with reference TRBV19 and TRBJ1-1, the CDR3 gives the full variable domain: DGGITQSPKYLFRKEGQNVTLSCEQNLNHDAMYWYRQDPGQGLRLIYYSQIVNDFQKGDIAEGYSVSREKKESFPLTVTSAQKNPTAFYLCASSIFAEAFFGQGTRLTVV.

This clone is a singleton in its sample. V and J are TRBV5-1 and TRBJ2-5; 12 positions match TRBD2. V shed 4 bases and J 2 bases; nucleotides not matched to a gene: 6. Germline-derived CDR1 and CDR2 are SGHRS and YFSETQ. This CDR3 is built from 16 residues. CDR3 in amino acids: CASSVGTSGRQETQYF. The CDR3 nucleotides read TGCGCCAGCAGCGTGGGGACTAGCGGGCGACAAGAGACCCAGTACTTC.

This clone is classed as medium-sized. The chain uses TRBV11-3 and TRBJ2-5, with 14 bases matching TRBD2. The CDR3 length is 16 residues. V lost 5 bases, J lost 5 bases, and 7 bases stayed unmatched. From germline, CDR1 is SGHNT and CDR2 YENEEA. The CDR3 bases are TGTGCCAGCAGCGAAGGGGGACTAGCGGGAGCGGAGACCCAGTACTTC. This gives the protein CASSEGGLAGAETQYF.

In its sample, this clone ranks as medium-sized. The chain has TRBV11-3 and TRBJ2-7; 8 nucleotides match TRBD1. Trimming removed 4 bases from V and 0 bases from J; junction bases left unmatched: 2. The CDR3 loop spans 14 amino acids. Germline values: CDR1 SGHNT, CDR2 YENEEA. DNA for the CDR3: TGTGCCAGCAGCTACGACAGGGGCTCCTACGAGCAGTACTTC. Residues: CASSYDRGSYEQYF. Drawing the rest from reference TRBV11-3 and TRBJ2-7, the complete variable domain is EAGVVQSPRYKIIEKKQPVAFWCNPISGHNTLYWYLQNLGQGPELLIRYENEEAVDDSQLPKDRFSAERLKGVDSTLKIQPAELGDSAVYLCASSYDRGSYEQYFGPGTRLTVT.

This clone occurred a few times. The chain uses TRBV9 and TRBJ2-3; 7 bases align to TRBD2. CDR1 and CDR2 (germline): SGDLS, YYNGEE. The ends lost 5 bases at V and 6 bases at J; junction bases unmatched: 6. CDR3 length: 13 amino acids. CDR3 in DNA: TGTGCCAGCAGTGAATGGCGGGGGGATACGCAGTATTTT. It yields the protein CASSEWRGDTQYF.

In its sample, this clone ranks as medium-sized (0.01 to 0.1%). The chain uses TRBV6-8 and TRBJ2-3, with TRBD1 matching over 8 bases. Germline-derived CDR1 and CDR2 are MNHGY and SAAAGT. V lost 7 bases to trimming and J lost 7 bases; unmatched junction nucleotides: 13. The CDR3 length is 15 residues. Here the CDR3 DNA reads TGTGCCAGCACCATTGGGCAGGGGGCGCCGAATACGCAGTATTTT. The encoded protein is CASTIGQGAPNTQYF.

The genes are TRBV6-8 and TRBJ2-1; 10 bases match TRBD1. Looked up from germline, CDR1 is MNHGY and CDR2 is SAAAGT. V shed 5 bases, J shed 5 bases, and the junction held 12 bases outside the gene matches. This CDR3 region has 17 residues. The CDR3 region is CASSRGQGDYFNNEQFF. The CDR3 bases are TGTGCCAGCAGTCGCGGACAGGGGGATTATTTTAACAATGAGCAGTTCTTC.

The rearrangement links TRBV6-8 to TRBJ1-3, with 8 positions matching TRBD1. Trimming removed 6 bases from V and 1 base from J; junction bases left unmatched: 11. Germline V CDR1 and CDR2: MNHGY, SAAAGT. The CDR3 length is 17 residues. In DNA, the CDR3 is TGTGCCAGCAGACCCGGGACAGGAATTTGGTCTGGAAACACCATATATTTT. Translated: CASRPGTGIWSGNTIYF.

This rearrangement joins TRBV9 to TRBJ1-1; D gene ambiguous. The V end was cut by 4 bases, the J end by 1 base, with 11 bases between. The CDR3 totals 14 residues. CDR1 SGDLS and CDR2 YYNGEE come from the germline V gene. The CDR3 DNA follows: TGTGCCAGCAGCTTCTTCGAGAGGAACACTGAAGCTTTCTTT. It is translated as CASSFFERNTEAFF.

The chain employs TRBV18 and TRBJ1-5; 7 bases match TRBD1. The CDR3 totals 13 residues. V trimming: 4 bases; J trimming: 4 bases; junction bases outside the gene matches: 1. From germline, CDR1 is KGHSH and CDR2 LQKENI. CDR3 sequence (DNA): TGTGCCAGCTCACGGGACAGAAATCAGCCCCAGCATTTT. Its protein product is CASSRDRNQPQHF.

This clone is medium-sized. The CDR3 here is CASSQGQGRMNTEAFF. The CDR3 DNA is TGCGCCAGCAGCCAAGGGCAGGGCCGCATGAACACTGAAGCTTTCTTT. The chain joins TRBV4-1 to TRBJ1-1, with D perhaps matching TRBD1 (5 bases). Germline loops: CDR1 MGHRA, CDR2 YSYEKL. V lost 1 base to trimming and J lost 0 bases, with 12 bases between them. The CDR3 consists of 16 residues.

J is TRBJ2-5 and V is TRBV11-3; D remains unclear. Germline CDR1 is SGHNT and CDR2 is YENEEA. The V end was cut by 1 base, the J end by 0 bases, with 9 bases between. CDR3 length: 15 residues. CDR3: CASSLGPEYQETQYF. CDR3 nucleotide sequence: TGTGCCAGCAGCTTAGGGCCCGAGTACCAAGAGACCCAGTACTTC.